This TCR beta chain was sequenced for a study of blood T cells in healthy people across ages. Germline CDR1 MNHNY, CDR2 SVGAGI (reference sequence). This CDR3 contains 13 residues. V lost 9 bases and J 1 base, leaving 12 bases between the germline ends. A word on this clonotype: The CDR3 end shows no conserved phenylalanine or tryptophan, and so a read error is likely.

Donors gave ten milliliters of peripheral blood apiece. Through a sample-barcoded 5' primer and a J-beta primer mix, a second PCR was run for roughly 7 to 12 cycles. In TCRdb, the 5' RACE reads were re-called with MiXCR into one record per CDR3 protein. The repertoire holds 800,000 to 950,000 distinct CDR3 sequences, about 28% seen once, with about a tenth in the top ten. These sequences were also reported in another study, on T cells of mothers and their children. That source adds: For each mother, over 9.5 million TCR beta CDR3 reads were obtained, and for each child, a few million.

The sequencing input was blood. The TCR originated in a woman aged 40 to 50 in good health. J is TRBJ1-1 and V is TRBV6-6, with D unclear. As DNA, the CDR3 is TGTGCCAGTAGCCAAGTAGAGAACACTGAAGCTTTCGTT. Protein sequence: CASSQVENTEAFV.